Listed below are T cell receptor beta chains from one sample, sequenced in a study. Via MiXCR, TCRdb re-called the RT-PCR reads, giving one row per CDR3 protein. The data contain almost 700,000 distinct CDR3 sequences, 14% of them seen just once; the ten biggest clones take up 3% to 4.5%. Sequenced sample: memory CD4+ T cells from blood. The receptors come from a female donor in good health, serving as a healthy control. CDR3s include the opening cysteine and the closing phenylalanine or tryptophan. The D gene is left open where the match is weak. Only part of the rows carry a size: once, few, many, or a class if the clone is expanded.

>NA|TRBV20-1|TRBJ1-6|NA
TGCAGTGCTGGGCGGTCGGCTTCACCCCTCCACTTT
CSAGRSASPLHF
>TRBD2|TRBV20-1|TRBJ2-3|NA
TGCAGTGCTAGAGTCCGGAGGGCGGGGGGTTGGTGGGAGGGGGACACAGATACGCAGTATTTT
CSARVRRAGGWWEGDTDTQYF
>NA|TRBV5-4|TRBJ1-2|NA
TGTGCCAGCAGAGGACACCAAGGGGAGCATGGCTACACCTTC
CASRGHQGEHGYTF
>NA|TRBV6-5|TRBJ1-2|few
TGTGCCAGCAGTCCGACCCAGGTTGGTGGCTACACCTTC
CASSPTQVGGYTF
>TRBD1|TRBV20-1|TRBJ2-5|many
TGCAGTGCTATGAGGACAGGGTGGGTCCAGTACTTC
CSAMRTGWVQYF
>NA|TRBV14|TRBJ2-7|NA
TGTGCCAGCAGCCAAGGTGGGGGAATTACCTCCTACGAGCAGTACTTC
CASSQGGGITSYEQYF
>NA|TRBV18|TRBJ2-2|NA
TGTGCCAGCTCACTCCGGGCCTCCACCGGGGAGCTGTTTTTT
CASSLRASTGELFF
>TRBD1|TRBV3-1|TRBJ1-4|NA
TGTGCCAGCAGCCTGTACTCAGGGGGAGGTGAAAAACTGTTTTTT
CASSLYSGGGEKLFF
>NA|TRBV6-2/TRBV6-3|TRBJ1-5|NA
TGTGCCAGCCGAGAGGAAAGCAATCAGCCCCAGCATTTT
CASREESNQPQHF
>NA|TRBV20-1|TRBJ1-6|NA
TGCAGTGCTAGCCCCACTCAGGTCCTCCACTTT
CSASPTQVLHF
>NA|TRBV5-1|TRBJ1-1|many
TGCGCCAGCCATTATGGGGCGAACACTGAAGCTTTCTTT
CASHYGANTEAFF
>NA|TRBV6-6|TRBJ2-3|NA
TGTGCCAGCAGTTCTCAATCATCTTCCGGACGGACACTCACAGATACGCAGTATTTT
CASSSQSSSGRTLTDTQYF
>TRBD1|TRBV3-1|TRBJ2-5|NA
TGTGCCACCGAGCAGGGGGCGGATGAGACCCAGTACTTC
CATEQGADETQYF
>NA|TRBV11-2|TRBJ1-6|few
TGTGCCAGCAGCTTAGTTATAACAGGGAATTCACCCCTCCACTTT
CASSLVITGNSPLHF
>TRBD1|TRBV10-3|TRBJ2-7|many
TGTGCCATCAGCGTCGACAGGGGAGGAAGTGAGCAGTACTTC
CAISVDRGGSEQYF
>TRBD1|TRBV6-5|TRBJ1-2|NA
TGTGCCAGCAGTTCCACAGGGGAGGCCTATGGCTACACCTTC
CASSSTGEAYGYTF
>TRBD2|TRBV5-1|TRBJ2-5|NA
TGCGCCAGCAGCTTCGGTAGCGGGAGAGGGGAGACCCAGTACTTC
CASSFGSGRGETQYF
>NA|TRBV20-1|TRBJ1-5|many
TGCAGTGCTAGAACCGCAACAGGGTTTTATCGCAATCAGCCCCAGCATTTT
CSARTATGFYRNQPQHF
>NA|TRBV11-2|TRBJ2-5|many
TGTGCCAGCAGCCTGGCCCCTCCAGAGACCCAGTACTTC
CASSLAPPETQYF
>NA|TRBV18|TRBJ2-1|NA
TGTGCCAGCTCACCCTACCCGGGAGACTTCCATGAGCAGTTCTTC
CASSPYPGDFHEQFF
>NA|TRBV20-1|TRBJ1-2|NA
TGCAGTGCTGTGTCAGCCTCTAACTATGGCTACACCTTC
CSAVSASNYGYTF
>TRBD1|TRBV5-1|TRBJ1-1|NA
TGCGCCAGCTTCCTAGGACAGGGCACTGAAGCTTTCTTT
CASFLGQGTEAFF
>NA|TRBV20-1|TRBJ1-1|NA
TGCAGTGCTAGACCTGTCAGCTTGAACACTGAAGCTTTCTTT
CSARPVSLNTEAFF
>NA|TRBV5-5|TRBJ2-7|few
TGTGCCAGCAGCTTGGGGGTTCAGGGCCCCTACGAGCAGTACTTC
CASSLGVQGPYEQYF
>NA|TRBV12-3/TRBV12-4|TRBJ2-1|many
TGTGCCAGCAGTTTTTCTCAAGGGAGAGGTTACAATGAGCAGTTCTTC
CASSFSQGRGYNEQFF
>TRBD2|TRBV4-2|TRBJ2-7|few
TGTGCCAGCAGCCAAGTCGGGGTAGCGGGAGTGACAACCTACGAGCAGTACTTC
CASSQVGVAGVTTYEQYF
>NA|TRBV28|TRBJ2-1|NA
TGTGCCAGCAGGGTTAGCGGCCCCTACAATGAGCAGTTCTTC
CASRVSGPYNEQFF
>TRBD2|TRBV27|TRBJ2-7|NA
TGTGCCAGCAGTTTATATCGCGGGGGGGAATACGAGCAGTACTTC
CASSLYRGGEYEQYF
>NA|TRBV28|TRBJ2-7|NA
TGTGCCAGCACTAAGATCTCGCCATACGAGCAGTACTTC
CASTKISPYEQYF
>NA|TRBV6-5|TRBJ1-1|NA
TGTGCCAGCAGTTACTCGGAGTTTGCCAGGAGGACTGAAGCTTTCTTT
CASSYSEFARRTEAFF
>TRBD2|TRBV7-2|TRBJ2-2|few
TGTGCCAGCAGCCCGGGAGGCGGGGGTATCGGGGAGCTGTTTTTT
CASSPGGGGIGELFF
>TRBD1|TRBV5-1|TRBJ1-1|NA
TGCGCCAGCAGCTCATCACAGGGGTTAAACACTGAAGCTTTCTTT
CASSSSQGLNTEAFF
>NA|TRBV20-1|TRBJ2-5|NA
TGCAGTGCTATCTCCGGCTCATACACGTTGGAGACCCAGTACTTC
CSAISGSYTLETQYF
>NA|TRBV20-1|TRBJ1-5|few
TGCAGTGCTAGTGGGGCTTCCGAGGGGGATCAGCCCCAGCATTTT
CSASGASEGDQPQHF
>NA|TRBV7-7|TRBJ2-5|many
TGTGCCAGCAGCTTAGGGGGTTTAGAGACCCAGTACTTC
CASSLGGLETQYF
>NA|TRBV12-3/TRBV12-4|TRBJ1-6|NA
TGTGCCAGCAGTGGGCAGCCGAATTCACCCCTCCACTTT
CASSGQPNSPLHF
>NA|TRBV7-2|TRBJ1-6|NA
TGTGCCAGCAGCCCGTTCTACAATGATTCACCCCTCCACTTT
CASSPFYNDSPLHF
>NA|TRBV20-1|TRBJ2-7|few
TGCAGTGCCCTGGGCGGGGGCCTCTACTCCTACGAGCAGTACTTC
CSALGGGLYSYEQYF
>TRBD1|TRBV29-1|TRBJ1-1|many
TGCAGCGCTGGGGACAGCGAGACTGAAGCTTTCTTT
CSAGDSETEAFF
>NA|TRBV5-5|TRBJ1-2|many
TGTGCCAGCAGCTTGGTGTTCTCTGTAGCCTATGGCTACACCTTC
CASSLVFSVAYGYTF
>NA|TRBV20-1|TRBJ1-4|many
TGCAGTGCTAGAGATCGTAACAGTGGGAATGAAAAACTGTTTTTT
CSARDRNSGNEKLFF
>NA|TRBV2|TRBJ1-3|NA
TGTGCCAGCAGTGGGGGGAGACAACCTGGAAACACCATATATTTT
CASSGGRQPGNTIYF
>TRBD2|TRBV4-3|TRBJ2-5|many
TGCGCCAGCAGCCAAGGGACTAGCGGGGCTCAAGAGACCCAGTACTTC
CASSQGTSGAQETQYF
>NA|TRBV29-1|TRBJ2-2|many
TGCAGCGTCGCGGGACAACCTTCAGCCGGGGAGCTGTTTTTT
CSVAGQPSAGELFF
>NA|TRBV10-1|TRBJ1-6|NA
TGCGCCAGCACCCAGTCGGGGCGTTCACCCCTCCACTTT
CASTQSGRSPLHF
>TRBD1|TRBV28|TRBJ2-3|NA
TGTGCCAGCAGTTCCCGGACAGGGGTTCGTACGCAGTATTTT
CASSSRTGVRTQYF
>NA|TRBV9|TRBJ1-1|few
TGTGCCAGCAGCTACGCGGCCGGAGGCCTTATCACTGAAGCTTTCTTT
CASSYAAGGLITEAFF
>NA|TRBV20-1|TRBJ1-2|NA
TGCAGTGCTAGAGCAAACGGATTCTATGGCTACACCTTC
CSARANGFYGYTF
>NA|TRBV12-3/TRBV12-4|TRBJ2-2|few
TGTGCCAGCAGGGGAGCGGGCACCGGGGAGCTGTTTTTT
CASRGAGTGELFF
>NA|TRBV12-3/TRBV12-4|TRBJ2-7|few
TGTGCCAGCAGTTCGCACAGGGAGACAACCTACGAGCAGTACTTC
CASSSHRETTYEQYF
>TRBD2|TRBV9|TRBJ2-2|once
TGTGCCAGCAGCGCATTAGCGGGAAGCGGGGAGCTGTTTTTT
CASSALAGSGELFF
>NA|TRBV4-3|TRBJ2-1|NA
TGCGCCAGCAGCCAAGTATCTCTGATCAATGAGCAGTTCTTC
CASSQVSLINEQFF
>TRBD1|TRBV7-2|TRBJ1-2|few
TGTGCCAGCAGCCCCAGTGCGGTCGGACAGGGCTTCTATGGCTACACCTTC
CASSPSAVGQGFYGYTF
>TRBD1|TRBV19|TRBJ2-1|few
TGTGCCAGTAGTATAGGGACAGGGGCGCTGGGCTCCTACAATGAGCAGTTCTTC
CASSIGTGALGSYNEQFF
>NA|TRBV20-1|TRBJ2-7|many
TGCAGTGCCCAAACCGGGTCCGTCTACGAGCAGTACTTC
CSAQTGSVYEQYF
>NA|TRBV28|TRBJ1-2|NA
TGTGCCAGCACTCCGTCGGGACCCCTATATGGCTACACCTTC
CASTPSGPLYGYTF